The T cell receptor (beta chain) under discussion was sequenced for a study of CD8+CD57+ T cells in acquired aplastic anemia. Study-level findings and limits: No significant patient-versus-control difference appeared in CD8+ Simpson's diversity. Twenty-nine shared CD8+ CDR3s appeared highly expressed within patients' immunodominant clones.

Germline V gives CDR1 LNHDA, CDR2 SQIVND (reference sequence). V lost 8 bases and J lost 7; bases outside the gene matches: 11. The CDR3 contains 15 residues. The template used for profiling TCR beta VDJ and CDR3 was genomic DNA. TCRdb reprocessed the reads via MiXCR and lists one record per CDR3 protein. The sample includes under 250,000 distinct CDR3 sequences, more than 55% of them seen just once. All patients picked for sequencing had shown, by flow cytometry, an expansion of CD8+CD57+ cells. In all patients, the disease was severe acquired aplastic anemia. In the case of this clonotype: Its antigen is not identified.

This TCR derives from a human donor with aplastic anemia. V usage is TRBV19 and J usage is TRBJ1-6, with 7 bases matching TRBD1. The specimen was sorted CD4+, CD8+, or CD8+CD57+ T cells (not recorded which) from PBMCs. In DNA form, the CDR3 reads TGTGCCAGTGGGACAGCGAATGCGCCAAATTCACCCCTCCACTTT. This translates into CASGTANAPNSPLHF.